This TCR beta chain is from a study of tumor-infiltrating lymphocytes in primary liver carcinoma (dated 2017 in TCRdb). At the level of the whole study: The five patients, three men and two women aged 30 to 69 years, had hepatocellular carcinoma (four) or combined HCC and intrahepatic cholangiocarcinoma (one). The five patients had tumors of stage T1-T3 N0M0, with maximum diameters ranging from 4.2 to 10 cm. Roughly 3.5 to 8 million productive TCRbeta reads were obtained per sample, and no significant difference in read depth was found between tissue types. For each liver tumor, the study sampled five regions along with adjacent normal tissue and blood, and applied TCRbeta repertoire sequencing, expression microarrays and whole-exome sequencing. A total of around 35 specimens from 5 patients, comprising 25 or so tumor regions, 5 adjacent noncancerous liver tissues and 5 peripheral blood samples, were covered by TCRbeta repertoire sequencing. The 25 tumor region samples were profiled with Agilent mRNA microarrays so that TCRbeta repertoire diversity could be related to the local molecular phenotype. Repertoires from technical replicates were highly reproducible, with mean shared-clone rates roughly 0.87 and correlation coefficients above 0.98.

About this clonotype itself: No antigen is known for it. The junction departs from the called germline gene at one end, perhaps through a read error.

Taken from the germline V gene, the CDR1 and CDR2 loops are MNHNS and SASEGT. The CDR3, cysteine through phenylalanine, is 13 amino acids long. Only the CDR3 portion is preserved as DNA: 39 bases, with reading frame beginning at the first base. Without any cell sorting, total RNA and DNA were extracted together from about 19-30 mg of bulk tissue using the AllPrep DNA/RNA mini kit. Between November 2015 and March 2016, a few patients in China with histopathologically diagnosed primary liver carcinoma had surgical resection. Chronic HBV infection was present in the patients, and the patients were treatment-naive at sampling. Each tumor was sampled at five spatially separated regions: the tumor centre plus the superior, inferior, left-lateral and right-lateral poles. Histology showed that every tumor sample contained more than 85% viable tumor cells. Pieces of fresh tumor and adjacent tissue were cut in half, with one half kept in RNAlater at -80 degrees C and the other half sent for histology.

Study-wide findings and limitations: Because sequencing covered only the TCR beta chain and unpaired alpha chains were not captured, true repertoire diversity is likely underestimated. The top 250 clones made up a significantly larger repertoire fraction in tumors than in blood (p = 0.039). Bulk unsorted samples precluded comparing CD4+ and CD8+ T cell repertoires. Only about 8-24% of top clones were present in all five regions of a tumor, suggesting spatial heterogeneity of tumor-infiltrating T cells. Only a few patients were included in the study, and the authors note that the findings should be validated in a larger study. Repertoire overlap was higher between tumor regions (mean around 35%) than tumor-adjacent (approximately 17%) or tumor-blood (approximately 15%) pairs, consistent with antigen-driven expansion.

Starting from approximately 500 ng total RNA, TCRbeta-specific cDNA was produced by reverse transcription with a constant-region primer and ProtoScript II reverse transcriptase. TCRbeta libraries were built with three nested multiplex PCR rounds, a slightly modified ARM-PCR procedure. Multiplex TRBV1-TRBV30 forward primers and a Cbeta reverse primer were used in the first two PCR rounds, each of which was run for approximately 9 cycles. Sample barcodes and Illumina adapters were attached in a final 25-cycle PCR using Deep VentR polymerase. Amplicons of 200-500 bp were gel-purified with a QIAquick gel extraction kit before sequencing. An Illumina HiSeq 2500 was used to sequence the TCRbeta amplicons, generating 250-bp paired-end reads. In the original analysis: Trimmomatic v0.33 was used to quality-trim the reads, and FLASH v1.2.11 was used to merge paired reads so that full CDR3 sequences could be recovered. MiGEC v1.2.1b assigned V, D and J germline segments to the rearranged TCRbeta sequences. Clonotype statistics and Shannon-Wiener diversity indices were calculated with VDJtools v1.0.0. To reduce sampling bias, subsequent analyses other than the diversity analysis used only the 250 most abundant clonotypes in each sample. TCRdb itself trimmed the public reads at Q25 with fastp, ran MiXCR and retained productive beta chains. Every CDR3 protein is listed once, alongside the most common genes and DNA of its rows. The V and J calls and clone size come from TCRdb's table, not from the authors' own analysis. Recorded for this sample are fewer than 250,000 distinct CDR3 sequences; over 80% of them occurred a single time. The ten largest clones add up to 15% to 20% of the sample.

The receptor chain draws on TRBV6-1 and TRBJ1-5, with an unclear D gene assignment. The receptor was isolated from a man aged 35 to 55 with primary liver carcinoma and hepatitis B virus infection. Material for sequencing was tumor tissue from primary liver carcinoma. The CDR3 region: CVSSAGSNRHQHF. In nucleotide form, the sequence is TGTGTCAGCAGTGCTGGGAGTAATCGGCACCAGCATTTT.